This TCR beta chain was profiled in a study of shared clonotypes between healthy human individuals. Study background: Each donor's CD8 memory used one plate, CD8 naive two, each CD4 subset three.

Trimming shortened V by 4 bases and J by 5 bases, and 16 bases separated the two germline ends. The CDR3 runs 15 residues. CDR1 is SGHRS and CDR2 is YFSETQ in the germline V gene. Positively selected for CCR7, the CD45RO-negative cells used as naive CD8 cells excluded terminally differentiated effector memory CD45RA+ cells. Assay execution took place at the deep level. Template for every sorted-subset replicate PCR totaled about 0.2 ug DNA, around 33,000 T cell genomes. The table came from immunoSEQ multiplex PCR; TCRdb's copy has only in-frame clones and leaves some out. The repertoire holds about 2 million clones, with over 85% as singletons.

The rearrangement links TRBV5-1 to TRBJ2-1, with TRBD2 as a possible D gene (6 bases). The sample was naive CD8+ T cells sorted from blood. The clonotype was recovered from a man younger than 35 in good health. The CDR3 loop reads CASSDAGTRDNEQFF. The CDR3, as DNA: TGCGCCAGCAGCGACGCGGGGACTCGGGACAATGAGCAGTTCTTC. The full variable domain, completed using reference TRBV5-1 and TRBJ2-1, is KAGVTQTPRYLIKTRGQQVTLSCSPISGHRSVSWYQQTPGQGLQFLFEYFSETQRNKGNFPGRFSGRQFSNSRSEMNVSTLELGDSALYLCASSDAGTRDNEQFFGPGTRLTVL.